This entry lists 10 T cell receptor beta chains sequenced from one sample in a study of T cell responses to AZD1222 COVID-19 vaccine. Some clones are missing from TCRdb's copy, which holds only in-frame ones; the method was immunoSEQ multiplex PCR. The table records approximately 80,000 clones, just over 90% of them present only once. Material: peripheral blood, obtained 28 days after the second AZD1222 dose. The source of these receptors is an adult who received the AZD1222 COVID-19 vaccine.

This sequence joins TRBV5-6 and TRBJ1-5, with D perhaps matching TRBD1 (6 bases). Germline CDR1 and CDR2: SGHDT and YYEEEE. V lost 3 bases to trimming and J lost 0 bases, with 16 bases between them. CDR3 size: 17 residues. CDR3 loop: CASSSWTDSYSNQPQHF. The CDR3 DNA reads as TGTGCCAGCAGCTCGTGGACAGATAGCTATAGCAATCAGCCCCAGCATTTT.

This chain joins TRBV11-3 and TRBJ2-7; no clear D. The CDR3 is made up of 15 amino acids. The V gene lost 5 bases and the J gene lost 7 bases, with 21 bases spanning the gap. Per germline, CDR1 SGHNT and CDR2 YENEEA. The CDR3 spells CASSSNSLPTREQYF. The CDR3 nucleotides read TGTGCCAGCAGCAGCAATTCACTACCCACGCGGGAGCAGTACTTC.

V is TRBV5-4 and J is TRBJ2-3, with TRBD2 matching over 7 bases. CDR3 size: 15 residues. V shed 4 bases and J 0 bases; nucleotides not matched to a gene: 5. Per the germline V gene, CDR1 is SGHNT and CDR2 is YYREEE (reference sequence). The DNA for the CDR3 is TGTGCCAGCAGCCCAAAGCGGGGAAGCACAGATACGCAGTATTTT. Translating gives CASSPKRGSTDTQYF.

The chain uses TRBV3-1 (or the pseudogene TRBV3-2) and TRBJ2-7, with D possibly being TRBD2 (6 bases). Per the germline V gene, CDR1 is LGHDT and CDR2 is YNNKEL (reference sequence). CDR3 length equals 13 residues. The germline V and J ends were trimmed by 7 bases and 3 bases, with 13 bases remaining between them. CDR3 protein: CASTEEGSYEQYF. The CDR3 bases are TGTGCCAGCACCGAGGAGGGGAGCTACGAGCAGTACTTC.

This clone has a single count. J is TRBJ1-6 and V is TRBV4-1, with TRBD1 matching over 10 bases. Trimming took 1 base from V and 1 from J; bases not matched to a gene: 7. Germline V gene data show CDR1 as MGHRA and CDR2 as YSYEKL. This CDR3 comprises 19 residues. CDR3 nucleotides: TGCGCCAGCAGCCAAGGGGACAGGGGTATAGGATCCTATAATTCACCCCTCCACTTT. It is translated as CASSQGDRGIGSYNSPLHF.

This chain links TRBV5-1 with TRBJ1-1; TRBD1 is a possible D gene (6 bases). In germline, CDR1 is SGHRS, CDR2 YFSETQ. CDR3 length: 14 amino acids. V lost 6 bases and J 5 bases, leaving 17 bases between the germline ends. The CDR3 DNA is TGCGCCAGCATAAAACAGGAGGGGGATACTGAAGCTTTCTTT. Its translation: CASIKQEGDTEAFF. The full variable domain, in which reference TRBV5-1 and TRBJ1-1 provide the parts outside the CDR3, is KAGVTQTPRYLIKTRGQQVTLSCSPISGHRSVSWYQQTPGQGLQFLFEYFSETQRNKGNFPGRFSGRQFSNSRSEMNVSTLELGDSALYLCASIKQEGDTEAFFGQGTRLTVV.

The chain uses TRBV5-4 and TRBJ2-1; 12 positions match TRBD2. This CDR3 spans 15 amino acids. Germline loops: CDR1 SGHNT, CDR2 YYREEE (reference sequence). V shed 4 bases and J 4 bases; nucleotides not matched to a gene: 3. Here the CDR3 DNA reads TGTGCCAGCAGCACCGGACTAGCGGGATACAATGAGCAGTTCTTC. The encoded protein is CASSTGLAGYNEQFF.

This clone was picked up a small number of times. The chain uses TRBV19 and TRBJ1-2; D not certain. The CDR3 has 12 amino acids. In germline, CDR1 is LNHDA, CDR2 SQIVND (reference sequence). Trimming cost V 7 bases and J 2 bases, with 8 bases left between them. CDR3 bases: TGTGCCAGTACCGTGGGAAACTATGGCTACACCTTC. Its protein is CASTVGNYGYTF. The entire variable domain, with the rest obtained from reference TRBV19 and TRBJ1-2, is as follows: DGGITQSPKYLFRKEGQNVTLSCEQNLNHDAMYWYRQDPGQGLRLIYYSQIVNDFQKGDIAEGYSVSREKKESFPLTVTSAQKNPTAFYLCASTVGNYGYTFGSGTRLTVV.

The rearrangement joins TRBV7-9 to TRBJ1-1; D remains unclear. V gave up 3 bases and J gave up 4 bases, with 12 bases separating them. The CDR3 is 14 amino acids. Looked up from germline, CDR1 is SEHNR and CDR2 is FQNEAQ (reference sequence). CDR3 sequence (DNA): TGTGCCAGCAGCTTCTTCGAGGTTCGCACTGAAGCTTTCTTT. Residues: CASSFFEVRTEAFF.

The chain employs TRBV5-8 and TRBJ1-4; D possibly corresponds to TRBD1 (5 bases). There are 16 residues in the CDR3. Deletions cut 0 bases from V and 10 bases from J, with 19 bases between. CDR1 SGHTS and CDR2 YDEGEE come from the germline V gene. The CDR3 here is CASSLGGGTNSGKLFF. CDR3 nucleotide sequence: TGTGCCAGCAGCTTGGGTGGCGGGACCAACTCGGGAAAACTGTTTTTT.